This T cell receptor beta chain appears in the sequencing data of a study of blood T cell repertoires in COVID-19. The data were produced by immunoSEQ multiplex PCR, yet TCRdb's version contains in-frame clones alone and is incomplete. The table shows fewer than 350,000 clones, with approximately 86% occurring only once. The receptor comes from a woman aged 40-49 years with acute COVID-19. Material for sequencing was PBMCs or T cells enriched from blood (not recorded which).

CDR3 nucleotide sequence: TGTGCCAGCTCACCCCCTGCCAGCGGGGTTGGGTACGAGCAGTACTTC. Protein product: CASSPPASGVGYEQYF. The J gene is TRBJ2-7, the V gene TRBV18, with 7 bases that match TRBD2. The CDR3 has 16 residues. CDR1 and CDR2 from the germline V gene are KGHSH and LQKENI. After removal of 3 bases from V and 4 bases from J, the junction contained 12 bases not matched to a gene. The full variable domain, completed using reference TRBV18 and TRBJ2-7, is NAGVMQNPRHLVRRRGQEARLRCSPMKGHSHVYWYRQLPEEGLKFMVYLQKENIIDESGMPKERFSAEFPKEGPSILRIQQVVRGDSAAYFCASSPPASGVGYEQYFGPGTRLTVT.